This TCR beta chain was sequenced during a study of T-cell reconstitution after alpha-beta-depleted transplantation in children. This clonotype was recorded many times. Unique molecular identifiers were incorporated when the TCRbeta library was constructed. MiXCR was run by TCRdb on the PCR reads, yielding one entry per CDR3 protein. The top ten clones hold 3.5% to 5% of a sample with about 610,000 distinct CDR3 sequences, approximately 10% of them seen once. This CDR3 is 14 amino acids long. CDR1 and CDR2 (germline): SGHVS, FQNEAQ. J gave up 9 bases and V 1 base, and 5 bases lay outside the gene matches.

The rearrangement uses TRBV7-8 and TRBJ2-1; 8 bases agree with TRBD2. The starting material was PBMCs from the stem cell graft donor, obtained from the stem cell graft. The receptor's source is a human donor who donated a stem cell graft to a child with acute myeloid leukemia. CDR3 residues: CASSLGYRGGEQFF. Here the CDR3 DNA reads TGTGCCAGCAGCTTAGGCTACCGGGGGGGTGAGCAGTTCTTC.